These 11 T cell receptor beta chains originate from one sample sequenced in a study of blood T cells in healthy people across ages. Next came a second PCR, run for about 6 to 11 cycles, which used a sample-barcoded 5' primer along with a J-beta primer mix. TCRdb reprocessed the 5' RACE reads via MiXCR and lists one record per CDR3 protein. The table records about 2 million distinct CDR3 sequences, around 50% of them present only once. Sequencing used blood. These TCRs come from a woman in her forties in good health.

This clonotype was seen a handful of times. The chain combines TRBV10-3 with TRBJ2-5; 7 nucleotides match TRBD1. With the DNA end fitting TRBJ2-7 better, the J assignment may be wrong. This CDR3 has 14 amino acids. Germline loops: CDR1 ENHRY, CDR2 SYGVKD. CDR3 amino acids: CAISVGTATYEQYF. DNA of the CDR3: TGTGCCATCAGTGTCGGGACAGCCACCTACGAGCAGTACTTC.

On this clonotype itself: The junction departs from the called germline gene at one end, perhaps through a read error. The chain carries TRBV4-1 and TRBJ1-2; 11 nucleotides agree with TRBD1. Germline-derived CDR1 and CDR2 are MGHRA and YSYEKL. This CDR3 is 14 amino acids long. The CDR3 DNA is TGTGCCAGCAGCCAAGGGACAGGGGGATCTGGCTACACCTTC. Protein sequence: CASSQGTGGSGYTF.

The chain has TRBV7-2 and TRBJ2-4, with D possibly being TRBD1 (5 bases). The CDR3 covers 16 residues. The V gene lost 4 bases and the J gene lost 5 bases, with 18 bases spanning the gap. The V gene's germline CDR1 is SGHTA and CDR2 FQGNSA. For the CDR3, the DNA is TGTGCCAGCAGCTCGACGACAGTAACCCTAGAAAACATTCAGTACTTC. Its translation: CASSSTTVTLENIQYF.

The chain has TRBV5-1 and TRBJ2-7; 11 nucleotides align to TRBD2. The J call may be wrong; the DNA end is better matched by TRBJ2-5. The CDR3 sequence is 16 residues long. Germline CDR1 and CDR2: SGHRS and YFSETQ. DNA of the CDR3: TGCGCCAGCAGCGATCTTAGCGGGGGGGCGACGGAGACCCAGTACTTC. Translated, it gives CASSDLSGGATETQYF.

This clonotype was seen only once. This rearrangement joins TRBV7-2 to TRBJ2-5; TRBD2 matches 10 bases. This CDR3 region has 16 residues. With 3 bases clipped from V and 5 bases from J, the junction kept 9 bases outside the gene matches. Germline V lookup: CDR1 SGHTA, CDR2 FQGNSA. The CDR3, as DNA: TGTGCCAGCAGCTTGAGAATAGCGGGGGGCCGGGAGACCCAGTACTTC. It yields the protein CASSLRIAGGRETQYF.

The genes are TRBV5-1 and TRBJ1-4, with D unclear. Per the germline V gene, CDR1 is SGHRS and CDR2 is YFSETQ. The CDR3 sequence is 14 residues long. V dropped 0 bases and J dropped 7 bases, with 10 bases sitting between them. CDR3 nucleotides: TGCGCCAGCAGCTTGGGTGGCCTTACTGAAAAACTGTTTTTT. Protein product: CASSLGGLTEKLFF.

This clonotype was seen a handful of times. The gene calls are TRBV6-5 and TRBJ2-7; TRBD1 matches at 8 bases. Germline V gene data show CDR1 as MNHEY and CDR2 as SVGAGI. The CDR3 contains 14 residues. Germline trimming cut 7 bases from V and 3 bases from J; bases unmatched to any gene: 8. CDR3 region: CASIKDRVSYEQYF. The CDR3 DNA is TGTGCCAGCATAAAGGACAGGGTCAGCTACGAGCAGTACTTC.

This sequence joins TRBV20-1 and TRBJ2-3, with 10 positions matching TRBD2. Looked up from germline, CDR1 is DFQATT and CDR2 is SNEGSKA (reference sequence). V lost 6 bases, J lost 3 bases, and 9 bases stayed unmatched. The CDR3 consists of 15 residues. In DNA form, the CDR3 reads TGCAGTGCAGGAGAGACTAGCGGGCCTACAGATACGCAGTATTTT. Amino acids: CSAGETSGPTDTQYF.

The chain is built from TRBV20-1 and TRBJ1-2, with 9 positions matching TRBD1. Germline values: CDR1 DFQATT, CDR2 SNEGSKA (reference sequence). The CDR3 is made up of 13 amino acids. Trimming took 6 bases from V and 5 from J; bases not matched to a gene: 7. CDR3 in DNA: TGCAGTGCAAGGACAGGGGTGGGGTATGGCTACACCTTC. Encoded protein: CSARTGVGYGYTF.

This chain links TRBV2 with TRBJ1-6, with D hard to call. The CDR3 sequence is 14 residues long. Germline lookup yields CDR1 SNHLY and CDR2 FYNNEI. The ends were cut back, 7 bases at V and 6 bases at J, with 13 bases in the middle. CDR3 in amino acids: CASKREGTNSPLHF. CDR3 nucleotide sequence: TGTGCCAGCAAGCGTGAGGGAACTAATTCACCCCTCCACTTT.

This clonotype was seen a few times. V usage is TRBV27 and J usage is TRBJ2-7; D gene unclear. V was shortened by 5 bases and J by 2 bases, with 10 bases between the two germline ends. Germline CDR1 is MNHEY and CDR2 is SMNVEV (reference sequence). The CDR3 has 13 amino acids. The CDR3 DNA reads TGTGCCAGCAGTCCCAACGGGCCCTACGAGCAGTACTTC. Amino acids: CASSPNGPYEQYF.